The sample holds many counts of the clone carrying this T cell receptor (beta chain). This sample is part of a study of T-cell memory formation after mild COVID-19. CDR1 and CDR2 (germline): SEHNR, FQNEAQ (reference sequence). The CDR3 is 16 amino acids. Losses at the gene ends were 4 bases for V and 2 bases for J; bases not matched to a gene: 5. TCRdb re-called the 5' RACE reads through MiXCR, storing one row per CDR3 protein. The top ten hold about 22% of the sample, which has about 430,000 distinct CDR3 sequences, 15% to 20% seen once. Sequenced sample: PBMCs or a T cell subset sorted from them (not recorded which). This receptor was identified in a man aged 18 to 29 who had mild COVID-19 (a few samples of this study predate the infection). Cell type and time point are not known. This chain links TRBV7-9 with TRBJ2-2; 9 positions agree with TRBD1. The DNA for the CDR3 is TGTGCCAGCAGCTCGGGGACAGGGACCAACACCGGGGAGCTGTTTTTT. Residues: CASSSGTGTNTGELFF. The variable domain in full, with the rest retrieved from reference TRBV7-9 and TRBJ2-2, is DTGVSQNPRHKITKRGQNVTFRCDPISEHNRLYWYRQTLGQGPEFLTYFQNEAQLEKSRLLSDRFSAERPKGSFSTLEIQRTEQGDSAMYLCASSSGTGTNTGELFFGEGSRLTVL.